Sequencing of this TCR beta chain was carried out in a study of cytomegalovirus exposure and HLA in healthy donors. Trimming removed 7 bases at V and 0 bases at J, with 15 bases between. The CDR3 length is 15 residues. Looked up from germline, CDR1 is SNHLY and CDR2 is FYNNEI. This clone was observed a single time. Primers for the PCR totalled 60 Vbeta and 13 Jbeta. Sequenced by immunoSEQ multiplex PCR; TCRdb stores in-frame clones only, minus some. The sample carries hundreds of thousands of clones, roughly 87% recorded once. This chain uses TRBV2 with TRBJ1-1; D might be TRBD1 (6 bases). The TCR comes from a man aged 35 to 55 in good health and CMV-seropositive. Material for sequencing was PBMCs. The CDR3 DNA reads TGTGCCAGCACCCCGGACAGATTCATGAACACTGAAGCTTTCTTT. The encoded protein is CASTPDRFMNTEAFF. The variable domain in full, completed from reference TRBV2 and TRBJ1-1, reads EPEVTQTPSHQVTQMGQEVILRCVPISNHLYFYWYRQILGQKVEFLVSFYNNEISEKSEIFDDQFSVERPDGSNFTLKIRSTKLEDSAMYFCASTPDRFMNTEAFFGQGTRLTVV.